This T cell receptor beta chain was captured by sequencing in a study of radiation and T cells in renal cell carcinoma. The CDR3 runs to 16 residues. Germline V gene sequence: CDR1 ENHRY, CDR2 SYGVKD. Trimming took off 0 bases at V and 6 bases at J, with 15 bases between the two ends. Regarding time point: blood 2 weeks post-SBRT. The treatment: 15 Gy SBRT to primary tumor, nephrectomy 4 weeks later. Serial blood draws occurred at baseline and 2 and 4 weeks post-SBRT. The data were produced by immunoSEQ multiplex PCR, yet TCRdb's version contains in-frame clones alone and is incomplete. Here the sample spans roughly 60,000 clones, about 80% being singletons. On this clone itself: Its antigen is currently unknown.

Study results and caveats: Without pretreatment biopsies, baseline tumor clonotype presence was undetermined. From baseline, blood top tumor clonotypes peaked at 2 weeks post-radiation.

This TCR came from a man aged 55 to 69 with renal cell carcinoma. The sample was blood, taken from a patient whose treatment included radiotherapy and nephrectomy. This rearrangement joins TRBV10-3 to TRBJ1-3; D remains ambiguous. As DNA, the CDR3 is TGTGCCATCAGTGAGTCGGGTGGGCAGAAGTTAAACACCATATATTTT. The encoded protein is CAISESGGQKLNTIYF.